A selection of T cell receptor beta chains follows, all from one sample in a study of response to subunit inactivated influenza vaccine. Each CDR3 protein is one row after TCRdb ran MiXCR on the RT-PCR reads. The sample contains 490,000 or so distinct CDR3 sequences, approximately 7.1% of which appear only once. Sequenced here: PBMCs from blood, sampled less than 30 months after vaccination. These TCRs come from a man aged 50 to 69 who received an inactivated influenza vaccine. Each CDR3 is given with its conserved first and last residue. A D gene is named only where the DNA matches it firmly. Not all rows give a size; the values are once, few, many and, for expanded clones, a class.

size | J | V | D | CDR3 | DNA
- | TRBJ2-3 | TRBV3-1 | - | CASSQGRDHTQYF | TGTGCCAGCAGCCAAGGCCGTGATCATACGCAGTATTTT
many | TRBJ2-1 | TRBV20-1 | TRBD2 | CSAQGLEFSEQFF | TGCAGTGCCCAGGGACTAGAGTTCAGCGAGCAGTTCTTC
few | TRBJ2-5 | TRBV5-6 | TRBD1 | CASSRQGAIETQYF | TGTGCCAGCAGCAGACAGGGGGCCATCGAGACCCAGTACTTC
few | TRBJ2-1 | TRBV18 | - | CASSHGTRNEQFF | TGTGCCAGCTCACACGGGACGAGAAATGAGCAGTTCTTC
- | TRBJ2-1 | TRBV12-3/TRBV12-4 | TRBD2 | CARSLRARLAGDDEQFF | TGTGCCCGCAGTTTAAGGGCCCGACTAGCGGGGGACGATGAGCAGTTCTTC
- | TRBJ1-1 | TRBV20-1 | - | CSASLFVRTNTEAFF | TGCAGTGCTAGCTTGTTCGTCAGGACTAACACTGAAGCTTTCTTT
- | TRBJ2-7 | TRBV5-1 | TRBD2 | CASSLALAGANSYEQYF | TGCGCCAGCAGCTTGGCTCTAGCGGGGGCGAATTCCTACGAGCAGTACTTC
few | TRBJ1-5 | TRBV12-3/TRBV12-4 | - | CASSLWSDSNQPQHF | TGTGCCAGCAGTTTATGGTCGGATAGCAATCAGCCCCAGCATTTT
- | TRBJ1-1 | TRBV6-2/TRBV6-3 | TRBD1 | CASSRYTGGQVNTEAFF | TGTGCCAGCAGTAGATACACAGGGGGTCAGGTGAACACTGAAGCTTTCTTT
- | TRBJ2-1 | TRBV2 | - | CASRSDSYNEQFF | TGTGCCAGCAGGAGCGACAGCTACAATGAGCAGTTCTTC
- | TRBJ2-7 | TRBV28 | - | CASSGGTREQYF | TGTGCCAGCAGTGGAGGGACGCGGGAGCAGTACTTC
- | TRBJ2-5 | TRBV5-1 | TRBD1 | CASSSGQGNQETQYF | TGCGCCAGCAGCTCGGGACAGGGGAACCAAGAGACCCAGTACTTC
- | TRBJ2-1 | TRBV20-1 | - | CSATVGSDNEQFF | TGCAGTGCTACGGTCGGGTCCGACAATGAGCAGTTCTTC
many | TRBJ2-1 | TRBV28 | TRBD1 | CASSLLTGENEQFF | TGTGCCAGCAGTCTCCTAACAGGGGAAAATGAGCAGTTCTTC
- | TRBJ1-1 | TRBV7-2 | TRBD1 | CASSDRVANTEAFF | TGTGCCAGCAGCGACAGGGTCGCGAACACTGAAGCTTTCTTT
- | TRBJ2-2 | TRBV5-6 | - | CASSFHTWRPGELFF | TGTGCCAGCAGCTTTCACACTTGGCGCCCCGGGGAGCTGTTTTTT
- | TRBJ2-1 | TRBV30 | - | CAWREKGAGNEQFF | TGTGCCTGGCGGGAGAAGGGGGCAGGGAATGAGCAGTTCTTC
few | TRBJ2-7 | TRBV4-1 | TRBD1 | CASSHRDRGYEQYF | TGCGCCAGCAGCCACCGGGACAGGGGCTACGAGCAGTACTTC
few | TRBJ1-6 | TRBV3-1 | - | CASSQDPGLPLHF | TGTGCCAGCAGCCAAGATCCAGGGTTGCCCCTCCACTTT
few | TRBJ2-7 | TRBV6-1 | TRBD1 | CASSTRTGWGYEQYF | TGTGCCAGCAGTACCCGGACAGGGTGGGGATACGAGCAGTACTTC
- | TRBJ1-2 | TRBV15 | TRBD1 | CATSKDREDYGYTF | TGTGCCACCAGCAAGGACAGGGAAGATTATGGCTACACCTTC
- | TRBJ2-7 | TRBV21-1 | - | CASINPGQALGGGYEQYF | TGTGCCAGCATTAACCCTGGACAAGCCCTAGGTGGTGGCTACGAGCAGTACTTC
many | TRBJ2-1 | TRBV29-1 | TRBD2 | CSATSGSSYNEQFF | TGCAGCGCTACTAGCGGGAGTTCCTACAATGAGCAGTTCTTC
- | TRBJ2-7 | TRBV6-2/TRBV6-3 | - | CASSLNGGFEQYF | TGTGCCAGCAGCCTAAACGGGGGATTCGAGCAGTACTTC
few | TRBJ2-4 | TRBV12-3/TRBV12-4 | - | CASSFLQVAKNIQYF | TGTGCCAGCAGTTTCCTGCAGGTAGCCAAAAACATTCAGTACTTC
few | TRBJ1-2 | TRBV6-1 | - | CASSPLGVYGYTF | TGTGCCAGCAGTCCCCTCGGGGTGTATGGCTACACCTTC
many | TRBJ1-1 | TRBV5-1 | - | CASSPQGGGTEAFF | TGTGCCAGCAGCCCGCAGGGAGGGGGCACTGAAGCTTTCTTT
many | TRBJ1-4 | TRBV11-2 | - | CASSQDYSQGPKLFF | TGTGCCAGCAGCCAGGACTACAGCCAGGGTCCAAAACTGTTTTTT
many | TRBJ2-1 | TRBV4-3 | TRBD2 | CASSQGSLLADENEQFF | TGCGCCAGCAGCCAAGGATCCCTGCTAGCGGACGAAAATGAGCAGTTCTTC
few | TRBJ2-1 | TRBV12-3/TRBV12-4 | TRBD2 | CASSLGGTSYDEQFF | TGTGCCAGCAGTTTAGGCGGGACTAGCTACGATGAGCAGTTCTTC
many | TRBJ1-2 | TRBV6-5 | - | CASSYSETGYGYTF | TGTGCCAGCAGTTACTCTGAGACAGGCTATGGCTACACCTTC
few | TRBJ1-1 | TRBV20-1 | - | CSATPAGRTEAFF | TGCAGTGCTACCCCGGCAGGGCGGACTGAAGCTTTCTTT
- | TRBJ1-1 | TRBV29-1 | TRBD1 | CSAYRQGNTEAFF | TGCAGCGCTTACCGACAGGGGAACACTGAAGCTTTCTTT
- | TRBJ2-5 | TRBV20-1 | TRBD2 | CSAGLASETQYF | TGCAGTGCGGGACTAGCCAGCGAGACCCAGTACTTC
few | TRBJ2-1 | TRBV6-2/TRBV6-3 | - | CASSYLGAGGPNEQFF | TGTGCCAGCAGTTATTTGGGGGCAGGAGGCCCCAATGAGCAGTTCTTC
- | TRBJ2-4 | TRBV20-1 | TRBD2 | CSARDPGTSGSGMAKNIQYF | TGCAGTGCTAGAGATCCCGGGACTAGCGGGAGTGGAATGGCCAAAAACATTCAGTACTTC
many | TRBJ1-1 | TRBV5-1 | TRBD1 | CASSRTGEPSEAFF | TGCGCCAGCAGCCGGACAGGGGAGCCCTCTGAAGCTTTCTTT
many | TRBJ2-3 | TRBV20-1 | - | CSARGFRATDTQYF | TGCAGTGCTAGAGGGTTCAGGGCCACAGATACGCAGTATTTT
- | TRBJ2-7 | TRBV29-1 | - | CSVEGANYEQYF | TGCAGCGTTGAAGGCGCAAACTACGAGCAGTACTTC
- | TRBJ2-3 | TRBV12-3/TRBV12-4 | - | CASSLLGGGVDTQYF | TGTGCCAGCAGTTTACTAGGAGGCGGAGTGGATACGCAGTATTTT
few | TRBJ2-2 | TRBV5-1 | - | CASSPDYTAGGELFF | TGCGCCAGCAGCCCGGATTACACGGCAGGCGGGGAGCTGTTTTTT
many | TRBJ2-5 | TRBV19 | - | CASSIGSKETQYF | TGTGCCAGTAGTATCGGGTCCAAAGAGACCCAGTACTTC
few | TRBJ2-7 | TRBV28 | - | CASTRFPDQGAGEQYF | TGTGCCAGCACCCGGTTTCCGGACCAAGGGGCTGGTGAGCAGTACTTC
- | TRBJ1-5 | TRBV4-1 | - | CASSQESRESLQPQHF | TGCGCCAGCAGCCAAGAAAGCAGGGAGTCTCTTCAGCCCCAGCATTTT
- | TRBJ1-1 | TRBV7-9 | - | CASSWGGANTEAFF | TGTGCCAGCAGCTGGGGGGGGGCGAACACTGAAGCTTTCTTT